The source of this T cell receptor beta chain is a study of T cells in localized non-small cell lung cancer. General study findings and limits: Out of the top 100 tumor clones, a median roughly 52 were seen in adjacent lung. Longer overall survival accompanied higher blood T cell density.

CDR1 and CDR2 (germline): SEHNR, FQNEAQ (reference sequence). Trimming cost V 5 bases and J 0 bases, with 11 bases left between them. The CDR3 contains 15 residues. In the case of this clone: Its antigen is not known.

Repertoires were generated with immunoSEQ multiplex PCR, while TCRdb's copy carries only in-frame clones and drops some. The sample records tens of thousands of clones, 78% being singletons. The TCR was taken from a male donor aged 60 or over with stage II squamous cell lung carcinoma. This specimen was peripheral blood, taken before any cancer treatment. The V gene is TRBV7-9, the J gene TRBJ1-3, with D uncertain. CDR3 sequence reads: CASSKGLLSGNTIYF. The DNA for the CDR3 is TGTGCCAGCAGCAAAGGGTTACTCTCTGGAAACACCATATATTTT.